This T cell receptor (beta chain) stems from a study of cytomegalovirus exposure and HLA in healthy donors. Study context: From HLA-typed donors, an early data release held about 85 million unique TCRs.

Study conclusions and caveats: Segments of the TCR beta V type were, in most cases, productive about 87% or about 30% of the time in an earlier analysis.

This CDR3 contains 13 residues. 60 Vbeta and 13 Jbeta primers were used in PCR. Generated by immunoSEQ multiplex PCR, the TCRdb table keeps only in-frame clones and is missing some. Altogether 150,000 or so clones are present, 75% to 85% being singletons, with the ten largest covering less than 1%. Comment on this clone: Its antigen is currently unknown.

The sample was PBMCs. This TCR was recovered from a female donor in good health and CMV-seronegative. The chain carries TRBV21-1 and TRBJ1-4; the table's D call of TRBD1 was not tested on the DNA. TRBV21-1 is deemed a pseudogene. The CDR3 bases are TGTGCCAGCAGCAGCAGACAGGGGAAAAAACTGTTTTTT. This sequence encodes CASSSRQGKKLFF.